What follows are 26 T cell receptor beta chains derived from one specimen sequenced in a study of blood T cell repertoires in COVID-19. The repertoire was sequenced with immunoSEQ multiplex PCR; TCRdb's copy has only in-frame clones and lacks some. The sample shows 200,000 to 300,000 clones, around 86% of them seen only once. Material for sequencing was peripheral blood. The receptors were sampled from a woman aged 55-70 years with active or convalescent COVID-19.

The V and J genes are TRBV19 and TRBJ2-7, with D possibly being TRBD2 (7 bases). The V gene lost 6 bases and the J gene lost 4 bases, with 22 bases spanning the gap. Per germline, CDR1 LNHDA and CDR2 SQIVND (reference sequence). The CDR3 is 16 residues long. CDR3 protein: CASSRGGRGTSYEQYF. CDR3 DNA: TGTGCCAGTAGCCGAGGGGGGCGGGGGACTTCTTACGAGCAGTACTTC.

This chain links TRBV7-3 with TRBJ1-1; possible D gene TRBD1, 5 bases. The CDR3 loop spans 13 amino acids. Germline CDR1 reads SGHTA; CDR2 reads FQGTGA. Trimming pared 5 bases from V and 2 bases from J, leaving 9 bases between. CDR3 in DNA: TGTGCCAGCAGCCCAGGGCCTAACACTGAAGCTTTCTTT. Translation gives CASSPGPNTEAFF.

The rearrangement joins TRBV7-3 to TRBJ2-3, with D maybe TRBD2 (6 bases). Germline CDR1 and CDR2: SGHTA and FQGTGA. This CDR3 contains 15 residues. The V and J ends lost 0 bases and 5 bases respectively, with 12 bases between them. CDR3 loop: CASSLTPLSGDTQYF. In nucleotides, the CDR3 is TGTGCCAGCAGCTTAACACCCCTTAGCGGAGATACGCAGTATTTT.

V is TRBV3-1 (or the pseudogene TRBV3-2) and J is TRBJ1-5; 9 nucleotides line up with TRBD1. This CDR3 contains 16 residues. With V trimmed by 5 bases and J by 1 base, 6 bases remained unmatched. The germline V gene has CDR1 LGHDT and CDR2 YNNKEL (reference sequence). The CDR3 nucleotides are TGTGCCAGCAGCTACGGGACAGGGTTGAGCAATCAGCCCCAGCATTTT. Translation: CASSYGTGLSNQPQHF.

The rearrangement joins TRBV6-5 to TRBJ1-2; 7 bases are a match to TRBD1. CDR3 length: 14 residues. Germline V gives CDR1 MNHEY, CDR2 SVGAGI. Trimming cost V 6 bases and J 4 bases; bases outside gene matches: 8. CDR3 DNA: TGTGCCAGCAGATACAGGGGTTTAAGCTATGGCTACACCTTC. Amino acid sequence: CASRYRGLSYGYTF.

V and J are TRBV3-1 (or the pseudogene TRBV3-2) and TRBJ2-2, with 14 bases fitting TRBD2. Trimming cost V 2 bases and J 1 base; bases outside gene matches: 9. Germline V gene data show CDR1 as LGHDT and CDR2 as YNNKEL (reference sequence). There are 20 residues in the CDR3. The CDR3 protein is CASSQTNPGTSGGNTGELFF. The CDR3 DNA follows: TGTGCCAGCAGCCAAACTAATCCCGGGACTAGCGGGGGGAACACCGGGGAGCTGTTTTTT.

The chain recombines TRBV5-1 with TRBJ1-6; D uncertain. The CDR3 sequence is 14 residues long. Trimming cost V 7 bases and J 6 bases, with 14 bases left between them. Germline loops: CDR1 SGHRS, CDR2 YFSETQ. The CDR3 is CASGIGDGNSPLHF. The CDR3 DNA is TGCGCCAGCGGCATCGGGGATGGTAATTCACCCCTCCACTTT.

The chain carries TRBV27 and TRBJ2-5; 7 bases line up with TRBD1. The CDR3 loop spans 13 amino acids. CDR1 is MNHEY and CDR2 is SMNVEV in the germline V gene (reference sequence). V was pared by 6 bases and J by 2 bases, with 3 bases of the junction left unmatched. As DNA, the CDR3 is TGTGCCAGCAGGACAGGGATACAAGAGACCCAGTACTTC. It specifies CASRTGIQETQYF.

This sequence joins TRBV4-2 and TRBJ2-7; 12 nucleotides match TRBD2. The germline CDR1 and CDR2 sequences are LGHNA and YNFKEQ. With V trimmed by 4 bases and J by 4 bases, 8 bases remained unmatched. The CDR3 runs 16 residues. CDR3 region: CASSPDSTSGGYEQYF. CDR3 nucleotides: TGTGCCAGCAGCCCCGACTCAACTAGCGGGGGGTACGAGCAGTACTTC.

The CDR3 region has the DNA TGCGCCAGCAGGACAGGGACGGGGGATGAAAAACTGTTTTTT. This sequence encodes CASRTGTGDEKLFF. The rearrangement links TRBV5-1 to TRBJ1-4; 7 bases map to TRBD1. There are 14 residues in the CDR3. CDR1 is SGHRS and CDR2 is YFSETQ in the germline V gene. Germline trimming cut 5 bases from V and 6 bases from J; bases unmatched to any gene: 7. The whole variable domain, filled in from reference TRBV5-1 and TRBJ1-4, reads KAGVTQTPRYLIKTRGQQVTLSCSPISGHRSVSWYQQTPGQGLQFLFEYFSETQRNKGNFPGRFSGRQFSNSRSEMNVSTLELGDSALYLCASRTGTGDEKLFFGSGTQLSVL.

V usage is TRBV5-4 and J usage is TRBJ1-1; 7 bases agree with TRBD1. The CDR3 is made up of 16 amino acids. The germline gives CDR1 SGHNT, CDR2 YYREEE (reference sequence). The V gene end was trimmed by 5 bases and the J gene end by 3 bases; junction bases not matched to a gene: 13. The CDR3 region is CASSKHLTGMDTEAFF. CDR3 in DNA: TGTGCCAGCAGTAAACACCTGACAGGGATGGACACTGAAGCTTTCTTT.

The CDR3 loop reads CASSLSRGGQGTDTQYF. CDR3 bases: TGTGCCAGCAGCTTAAGTAGGGGGGGCCAGGGCACAGATACGCAGTATTTT. The V call is TRBV7-9, the J call TRBJ2-3, with a weak D call TRBD2 (7 bases). There are 17 residues in the CDR3. CDR1 and CDR2 (germline): SEHNR, FQNEAQ (reference sequence). Trimming shortened V by 2 bases and J by 1 base, and 16 bases separated the two germline ends.

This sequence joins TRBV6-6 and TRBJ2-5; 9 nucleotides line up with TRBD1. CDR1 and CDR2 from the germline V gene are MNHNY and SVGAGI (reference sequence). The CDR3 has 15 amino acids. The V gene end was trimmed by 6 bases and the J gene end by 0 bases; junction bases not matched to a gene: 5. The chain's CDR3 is CASSPGTGHQETQYF. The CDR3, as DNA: TGTGCCAGCAGCCCCGGGACAGGGCACCAAGAGACCCAGTACTTC.

CDR3 sequence reads: CAWKHSSYFTDTQYF. The CDR3 nucleotides are TGTGCCTGGAAGCATTCGAGCTACTTCACAGATACGCAGTATTTT. This sequence joins TRBV30 and TRBJ2-3; no clear D gene. Per the germline V gene, CDR1 is GTSNPN and CDR2 is SVGIG (reference sequence). Trimming cost V 4 bases and J 2 bases, with 16 bases left between them. This CDR3 has 15 residues.

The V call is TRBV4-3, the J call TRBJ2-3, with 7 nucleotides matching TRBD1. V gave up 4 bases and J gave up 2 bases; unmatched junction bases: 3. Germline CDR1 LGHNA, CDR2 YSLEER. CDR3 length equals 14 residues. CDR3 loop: CASSRGTVTDTQYF. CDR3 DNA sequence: TGCGCCAGCAGCCGAGGGACAGTCACAGATACGCAGTATTTT.

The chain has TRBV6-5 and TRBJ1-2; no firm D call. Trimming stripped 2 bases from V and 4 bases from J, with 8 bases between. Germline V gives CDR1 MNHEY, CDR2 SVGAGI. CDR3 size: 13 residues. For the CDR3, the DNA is TGTGCCAGCAGTTACAGGGAGGGCTATGGCTACACCTTC. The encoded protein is CASSYREGYGYTF.

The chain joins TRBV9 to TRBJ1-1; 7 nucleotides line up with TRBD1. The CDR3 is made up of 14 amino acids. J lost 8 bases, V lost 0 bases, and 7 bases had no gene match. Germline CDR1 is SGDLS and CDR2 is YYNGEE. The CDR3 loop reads CASSVDLRGREAFF. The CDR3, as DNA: TGTGCCAGCAGCGTAGACTTAAGGGGGCGCGAAGCTTTCTTT. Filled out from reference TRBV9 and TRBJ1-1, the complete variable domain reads DSGVTQTPKHLITATGQRVTLRCSPRSGDLSVYWYQQSLDQGLQFLIQYYNGEERAKGNILERFSAQQFPDLHSELNLSSLELGDSALYFCASSVDLRGREAFFGQGTRLTVV.

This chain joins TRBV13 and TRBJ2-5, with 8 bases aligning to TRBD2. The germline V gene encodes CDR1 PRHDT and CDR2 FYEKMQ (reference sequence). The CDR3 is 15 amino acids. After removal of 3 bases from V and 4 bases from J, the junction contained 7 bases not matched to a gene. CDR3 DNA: TGTGCCAGCAGCTTTAGCGGGGCGGGGCCAGAGACCCAGTACTTC. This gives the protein CASSFSGAGPETQYF.

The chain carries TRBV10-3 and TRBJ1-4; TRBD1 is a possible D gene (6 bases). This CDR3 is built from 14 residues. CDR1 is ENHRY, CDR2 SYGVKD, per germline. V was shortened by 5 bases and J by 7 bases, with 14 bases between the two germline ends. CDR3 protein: CAISTGQESEKLFF. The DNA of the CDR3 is TGTGCCATCAGTACAGGGCAGGAGAGTGAAAAACTGTTTTTT.

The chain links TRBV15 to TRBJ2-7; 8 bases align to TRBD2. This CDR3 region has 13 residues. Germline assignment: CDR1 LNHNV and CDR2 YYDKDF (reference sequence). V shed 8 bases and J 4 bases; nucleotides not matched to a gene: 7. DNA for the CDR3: TGTGCCACCTCACCGGGGGGGGGATACGAGCAGTACTTC. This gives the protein CATSPGGGYEQYF.

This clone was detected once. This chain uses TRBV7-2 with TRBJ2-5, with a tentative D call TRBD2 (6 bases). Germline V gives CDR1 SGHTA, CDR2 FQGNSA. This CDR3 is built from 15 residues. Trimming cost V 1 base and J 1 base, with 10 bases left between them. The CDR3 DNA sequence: TGTGCCAGCAGCTTAGGGGCGGGAACCCAAGAGACCCAGTACTTC. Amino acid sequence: CASSLGAGTQETQYF.

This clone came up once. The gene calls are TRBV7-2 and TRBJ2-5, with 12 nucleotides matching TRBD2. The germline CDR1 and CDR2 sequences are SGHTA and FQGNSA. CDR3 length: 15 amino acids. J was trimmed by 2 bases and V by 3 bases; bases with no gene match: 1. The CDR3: CASSFTSGGQETQYF. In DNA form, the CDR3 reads TGTGCCAGCAGCTTCACTAGCGGGGGGCAAGAGACCCAGTACTTC.

CDR3 nucleotide sequence: TGTGCCAGCAGCCCGACAGGGGGTTATGGCTACACCTTC. It codes for CASSPTGGYGYTF. V and J are TRBV14 and TRBJ1-2; 9 bases agree with TRBD1. V lost 4 bases and J lost 5; bases outside the gene matches: 2. The germline CDR1 and CDR2 sequences are SGHDN and FVKESK. This CDR3 spans 13 amino acids.

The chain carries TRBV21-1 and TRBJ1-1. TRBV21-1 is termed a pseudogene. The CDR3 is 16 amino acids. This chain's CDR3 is CASSKALVEKNTEAFF. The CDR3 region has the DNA TGTGCCAGCAGCAAAGCGCTGGTGGAGAAGAACACTGAAGCTTTCTTT.

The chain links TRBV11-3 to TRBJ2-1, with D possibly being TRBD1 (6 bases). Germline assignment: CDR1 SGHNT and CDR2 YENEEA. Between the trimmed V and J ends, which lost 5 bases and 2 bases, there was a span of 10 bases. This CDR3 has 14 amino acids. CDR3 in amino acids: CASSPQGTYNEQFF. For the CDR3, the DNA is TGTGCCAGCAGCCCCCAGGGGACCTACAATGAGCAGTTCTTC.

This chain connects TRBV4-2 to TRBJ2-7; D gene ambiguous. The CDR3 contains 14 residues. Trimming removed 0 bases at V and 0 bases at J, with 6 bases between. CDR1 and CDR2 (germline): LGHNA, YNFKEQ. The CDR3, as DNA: TGTGCCAGCAGCCAAGATTTCGGCTCCTACGAGCAGTACTTC. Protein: CASSQDFGSYEQYF.